A single sample gave rise to the 15 T cell receptor beta chains below, sequenced in a study of shared clonotypes between healthy human individuals. TCRdb keeps only in-frame clones here, not all; method: immunoSEQ multiplex PCR. In the table there are roughly 720,000 clones, 90% of which are singletons. Specimen: memory CD8+ T cells from PBMCs. Noted subset: CD45RO+ cells pooled with CCR7-negative TemRA cells. The receptors stem from a man between 18 and 29 years old in good health. Some clones in this sample may be carry-over from other donors' samples.

This clone was counted only a few times. The rearrangement links TRBV4-1 to TRBJ1-2, with a possible D match to TRBD1 (5 bases). Trimming removed 4 bases at V and 2 bases at J, with 8 bases between. CDR3 length equals 13 residues. Germline CDR1 reads MGHRA; CDR2 reads YSYEKL. The CDR3 sequence: CASSPGGNYGYTF. The CDR3 nucleotides are TGCGCCAGCAGCCCCGGGGGGAACTATGGCTACACCTTC.

This chain links TRBV7-8 with TRBJ2-7; unclear D gene. Trimming pared 3 bases from V and 6 bases from J, leaving 12 bases between. The CDR3 is 13 amino acids. Germline V gives CDR1 SGHVS, CDR2 FQNEAQ. DNA for the CDR3: TGTGCCAGCAGCTTCGCCCCCGCTAGCGAGCAGTACTTC. It encodes CASSFAPASEQYF.

The rearrangement joins TRBV9 to TRBJ2-7; 10 bases agree with TRBD2. CDR1 and CDR2 (germline): SGDLS, YYNGEE. The CDR3 consists of 15 residues. Trimming cost V 6 bases and J 2 bases; bases outside gene matches: 8. This CDR3 is CASTRGTSEAYEQYF. CDR3 DNA sequence: TGTGCCAGCACCCGAGGGACTAGCGAGGCCTACGAGCAGTACTTC.

V usage is TRBV6-1 and J usage is TRBJ2-7, with D unresolved. Deletions cut 4 bases from V and 1 base from J, with 17 bases between. Germline V gene lookup returns CDR1 MNHNS and CDR2 SASEGT. The length of the CDR3 is 16 residues. CDR3 DNA sequence: TGTGCCAGCAGTGGCCTTAGGACCGGGTCATCCTACGAGCAGTACTTC. Amino acid sequence: CASSGLRTGSSYEQYF.

The chain combines TRBV18 with TRBJ1-1; 7 positions agree with TRBD1. This CDR3 comprises 15 residues. After removal of 4 bases from V and 1 base from J, the junction contained 6 bases not matched to a gene. Germline CDR1 is KGHSH and CDR2 is LQKENI. CDR3 protein: CASSLYRGENTEAFF. CDR3 in DNA: TGTGCCAGCTCACTGTACAGGGGCGAGAACACTGAAGCTTTCTTT.

This chain links TRBV27 with TRBJ2-3; D may be TRBD1 (6 bases). The CDR3 length is 12 residues. Per the germline V gene, CDR1 is MNHEY and CDR2 is SMNVEV (reference sequence). V was cut by 7 bases and J by 4 bases, with 9 bases left in between. The CDR3 protein is CASTNRADTQYF. In DNA form, the CDR3 reads TGTGCCAGCACCAACAGGGCAGATACGCAGTATTTT.

The chain joins TRBV7-9 to TRBJ2-1, with 10 bases matching TRBD2. The CDR3 covers 16 residues. The J segment lost 7 bases and the V segment lost 4 bases, leaving 10 bases of the junction unmatched. Germline V CDR1 and CDR2: SEHNR, FQNEAQ (reference sequence). The DNA of the CDR3 is TGTGCCAGCAGCTCGGCTAGCGGGAGTTTAAAGAATGAGCAGTTCTTC. This sequence encodes CASSSASGSLKNEQFF.

The J gene is TRBJ1-1, the V gene TRBV9; no firm D call. Trimming shortened V by 4 bases and J by 1 base, and 14 bases separated the two germline ends. Germline V CDR1 and CDR2: SGDLS, YYNGEE. The CDR3 has 15 residues. CDR3: CASSSREGWNTEAFF. Written as DNA, the CDR3 is TGTGCCAGCAGCTCGAGAGAGGGCTGGAACACTGAAGCTTTCTTT.

V is TRBV11-1 and J is TRBJ2-5; 9 bases fit TRBD1. The CDR3 runs to 17 residues. Per the germline V gene, CDR1 is SGHAT and CDR2 is FQDESV (reference sequence). Unmatched junction bases numbered 8, after V lost 2 bases and J lost 1 base. This CDR3 reads CASSLTQDRGLQETQYF. The CDR3 DNA follows: TGTGCCAGCAGCTTAACACAGGACAGGGGACTCCAAGAGACCCAGTACTTC.

This chain connects TRBV6-1 to TRBJ1-1, with D hard to call. CDR1 MNHNS and CDR2 SASEGT come from the germline V gene. The V end was cut by 8 bases, the J end by 0 bases, with 7 bases between. The CDR3 contains 12 residues. CDR3 loop: CASVMLNTEAFF. CDR3 coding DNA: TGTGCCAGCGTAATGCTGAACACTGAAGCTTTCTTT.

The chain has TRBV5-1 and TRBJ2-1; D is unresolved. Germline V gene data show CDR1 as SGHRS and CDR2 as YFSETQ. With 2 bases removed from V and 2 bases from J, the gap between germline ends came to 8 bases. This CDR3 comprises 14 residues. In DNA, the CDR3 is TGCGCCAGCAGCTTCTGGGATACCTACAATGAGCAGTTCTTC. It encodes CASSFWDTYNEQFF. Full variable domain (rest looked up from reference TRBV5-1 and TRBJ2-1): KAGVTQTPRYLIKTRGQQVTLSCSPISGHRSVSWYQQTPGQGLQFLFEYFSETQRNKGNFPGRFSGRQFSNSRSEMNVSTLELGDSALYLCASSFWDTYNEQFFGPGTRLTVL.

With respect to this clone: Within the sample, other DNA sequences also encode this same CDR3. This chain joins TRBV7-9 and TRBJ2-7; a possible D gene is TRBD2 (5 bases). The CDR3 sequence is 14 residues long. Germline lookup yields CDR1 SEHNR and CDR2 FQNEAQ (reference sequence). Trimming removed 3 bases from V and 0 bases from J, with 9 bases in between. The chain's CDR3 is CASSFGGSSYEQYF. CDR3 nucleotide sequence: TGTGCCAGCAGCTTCGGAGGAAGCTCCTACGAGCAGTACTTC.

J is TRBJ1-3 and V is TRBV9, with no clear D. The V gene's germline CDR1 is SGDLS and CDR2 YYNGEE. This CDR3 is 13 amino acids long. V was cut by 2 bases and J by 2 bases, with 5 bases left in between. CDR3 sequence: CASSVWAGNTIYF. CDR3 DNA sequence: TGTGCCAGCAGCGTCTGGGCTGGAAACACCATATATTTT.

This clone was found once. This chain links TRBV4-3 with TRBJ1-1; the match to TRBD1 covers 7 bases. Germline V lookup: CDR1 LGHNA, CDR2 YSLEER. V lost 0 bases, J lost 3 bases, and 13 bases stayed unmatched. The length of the CDR3 is 18 residues. DNA of the CDR3: TGCGCCAGCAGCCAAGATGAAGGGGGCTTTTCGGCGGACACTGAAGCTTTCTTT. As protein: CASSQDEGGFSADTEAFF.

The DNA for the CDR3 is TGTGCCAGCAGCCTAGCCCCAGAGGCCCTCTATGGCTACACCTTC. Translation: CASSLAPEALYGYTF. The V gene is TRBV28, the J gene TRBJ1-2; D unclear. CDR1 and CDR2 from the germline V gene are MDHEN and SYDVKM. Trimming removed 6 bases from V and 4 bases from J, with 18 bases in between. This CDR3 region has 15 residues.